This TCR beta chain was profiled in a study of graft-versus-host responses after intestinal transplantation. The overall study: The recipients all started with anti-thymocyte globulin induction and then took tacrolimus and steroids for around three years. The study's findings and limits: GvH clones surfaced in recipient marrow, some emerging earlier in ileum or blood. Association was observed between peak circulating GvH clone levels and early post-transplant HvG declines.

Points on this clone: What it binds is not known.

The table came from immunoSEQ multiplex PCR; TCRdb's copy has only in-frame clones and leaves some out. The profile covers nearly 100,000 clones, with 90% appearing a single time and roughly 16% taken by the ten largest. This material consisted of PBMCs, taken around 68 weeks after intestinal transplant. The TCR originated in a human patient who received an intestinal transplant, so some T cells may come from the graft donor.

In nucleotides, the CDR3 is TGTGCCAGTAGTATGGGAGCCCCCCACTCCGAGCAGTACTTC. Encoded protein: CASSMGAPHSEQYF. J is TRBJ2-7 and V is TRBV19, with D possibly matching TRBD2 (5 bases). Deletions cut 3 bases from V and 6 bases from J, with 15 bases between. Germline loops: CDR1 LNHDA, CDR2 SQIVND (reference sequence). This CDR3 contains 14 residues.